Below are 27 T cell receptor beta chains sequenced from a single sample in a study of T-cell reconstitution after alpha-beta-depleted transplantation in children (TCRdb year 2016). Receptors were amplified or captured by PCR. The sequencer listed for this sample is Illumina HiSeq 2500. Molecular barcoding was employed in the preparation of TCR libraries, with unique molecular identifiers being used to normalize TCRbeta repertoire quantification. Using fastp trimming at Q25 and MiXCR clonotype assembly, TCRdb reanalyzed the public sequencing data and kept in-frame beta chains. A single entry per CDR3 protein holds the most common genes and DNA from its merged rows. Recorded for this sample are some 240,000 distinct CDR3 sequences; around 13% of them occurred a single time. Clones ranked in the top ten supply over 2% of the sample. Sequencing used PBMCs from the stem cell graft donor, obtained from the stem cell graft. These receptor sequences come from a human donor who donated a stem cell graft to a child with acute lymphoblastic leukemia.

This clonotype was detected many times. V usage is TRBV20-1 and J usage is TRBJ1-5; no firm D call. Germline loops: CDR1 DFQATT, CDR2 SNEGSKA (reference sequence). The CDR3 spans 14 residues. Trimming cost V 3 bases and J 7 bases, with 16 bases left between them. In DNA, the CDR3 is TGCAGTGCTAGTATTGGACTCTTCGGCCAGCCCCAGCATTTT. Its protein is CSASIGLFGQPQHF.

V and J are TRBV4-2 and TRBJ1-5; tentatively, D is TRBD1 (5 bases). V lost 4 bases and J lost 8, with 12 bases in between. The CDR3 sequence is 13 residues long. The V gene's germline CDR1 is LGHNA and CDR2 YNFKEQ. The CDR3 sequence: CASSPGRPEPQHF. As DNA, the CDR3 is TGTGCCAGCAGCCCGGGACGGCCCGAGCCCCAGCATTTT.

This clonotype has just a few counts. This sequence joins TRBV20-1 and TRBJ1-5; D unresolved. CDR3 length: 12 amino acids. V was clipped by 3 bases and J by 7 bases, with 10 bases between them. The germline CDR1 and CDR2 sequences are DFQATT and SNEGSKA (reference sequence). CDR3 amino acids: CSARTLPQPQHF. Here the CDR3 DNA reads TGCAGTGCTAGGACCCTGCCCCAGCCCCAGCATTTT.

Notes on this clonotype: This may come from a read error, since a much larger clone is one base off. Lacking the conserved final phenylalanine or tryptophan, this CDR3 likely reflects a read error. The chain employs TRBV12-3 or TRBV12-4 and TRBJ2-5, with 7 nucleotides matching TRBD2. After removal of 7 bases from V and 0 bases from J, the junction contained 8 bases not matched to a gene. This CDR3 is built from 15 residues. In DNA, the CDR3 is TGTGCCAGCACCATGGGAGGGACGTACCAAGAGACCCAGTACTCC. It yields the protein CASTMGGTYQETQYS.

This clonotype was observed at least ten times. The genes are TRBV5-5 and TRBJ2-5; possible D gene TRBD2, 6 bases. Germline loops: CDR1 SGHKS, CDR2 YYEKEE (reference sequence). This CDR3 comprises 15 residues. The germline V and J ends were trimmed by 0 bases and 4 bases, with 13 bases remaining between them. The CDR3 DNA sequence: TGTGCCAGCAGCTTGGAGGGCGGGATGGGAGAGACCCAGTACTTC. Translating gives CASSLEGGMGETQYF.

This clonotype was detected many times. The chain's CDR3 is CASSLGQVRSTDTQYF. The CDR3 nucleotides read TGTGCCAGCAGTTTAGGGCAGGTCCGGAGCACAGATACGCAGTATTTT. V gene TRBV28 combines with J gene TRBJ2-3, with D unresolved. V was trimmed by 2 bases and J by 0 bases, leaving 12 bases between them. The CDR3 runs 16 residues. Germline V CDR1 and CDR2: MDHEN, SYDVKM.

This clonotype has a count of ten or more. V gene TRBV20-1 combines with J gene TRBJ2-7; 7 bases fit TRBD1. Germline V gene lookup returns CDR1 DFQATT and CDR2 SNEGSKA (reference sequence). The CDR3 loop spans 18 amino acids. Trimming removed 3 bases from V and 5 bases from J; junction bases left unmatched: 22. CDR3 protein: CSARSGQSVISGANEQYF. CDR3 DNA sequence: TGCAGTGCTAGGTCGGGACAGTCTGTTATTTCTGGAGCGAACGAGCAGTACTTC.

This clonotype showed up many times. The chain uses TRBV5-1 and TRBJ1-2, with 10 bases fitting TRBD1. J gave up 8 bases and V 4 bases, and 5 bases lay outside the gene matches. CDR1 and CDR2 from the germline V gene are SGHRS and YFSETQ. The CDR3 is made up of 13 amino acids. CDR3 DNA: TGCGCCAGCAGCCCCGGGACAGGGGTAGGCTACACCTTC. Its protein product is CASSPGTGVGYTF.

This clonotype was found many times. The chain joins TRBV5-1 to TRBJ2-2, with a tentative D call TRBD2 (6 bases). The CDR3 totals 15 residues. Germline V lookup: CDR1 SGHRS, CDR2 YFSETQ. The ends were cut back, 0 bases at V and 6 bases at J, with 12 bases in the middle. The CDR3 nucleotides are TGCGCCAGCAGCTTGGGGGACTTCCTTTCCGGGGAGCTGTTTTTT. Protein: CASSLGDFLSGELFF.

This clonotype came up many times. V is TRBV9 and J is TRBJ2-3; D might be TRBD1 (7 bases). Trimming pared 3 bases from V and 4 bases from J, leaving 18 bases between. CDR1 is SGDLS, CDR2 YYNGEE, per germline. The CDR3 has 16 residues. In nucleotides, the CDR3 is TGTGCCAGCAGCGCTGGGTGGAGGGGGCTAGCAGATACGCAGTATTTT. Its translation is CASSAGWRGLADTQYF.

This clonotype was counted many times. The rearrangement joins TRBV7-2 to TRBJ2-3; no clear D gene. This CDR3 contains 15 residues. In germline, CDR1 is SGHTA, CDR2 FQGNSA. V was cut by 1 base and J by 1 base, with 9 bases left in between. CDR3 nucleotides: TGTGCCAGCAGCTTAGAGGGTCGGCGCACAGATACGCAGTATTTT. It translates to CASSLEGRRTDTQYF.

This clonotype showed up many times. This sequence joins TRBV5-1 and TRBJ1-5; D ambiguous. With 1 base removed from V and 0 bases from J, the gap between germline ends came to 8 bases. The CDR3 covers 15 residues. Germline-derived CDR1 and CDR2 are SGHRS and YFSETQ. CDR3: CASSLSGDSNQPQHF. CDR3 in DNA: TGCGCCAGCAGCTTGAGTGGGGATAGCAATCAGCCCCAGCATTTT.

This clonotype was seen a few times. The CDR3 bases are TGTGCCAGCGCACAGGCAAAGGGGGAGCAGTACTTC. Its translation is CASAQAKGEQYF. This sequence joins TRBV6-6 and TRBJ2-7; possibly TRBD1 for D (5 bases). The germline V gene has CDR1 MNHNY and CDR2 SVGAGI (reference sequence). The V end lost 8 bases, the J end lost 7 bases, and 15 bases lay between the germline ends. This CDR3 spans 12 amino acids.

This clonotype was counted a few times. The chain joins TRBV21-1 to TRBJ2-5; no check of the table's D call, TRBD1, against the DNA was made. TRBV21-1 is a listed pseudogene. The CDR3 sequence is 17 residues long. The CDR3 loop is CASSHLGRTGRAETQYF. Here the CDR3 DNA reads TGTGCCAGCAGCCATTTGGGGCGGACAGGGCGCGCAGAGACCCAGTACTTC.

Many counts were recorded for this clonotype. V is TRBV20-1 and J is TRBJ1-1, with a weak D call TRBD1 (6 bases). The CDR3 has 13 amino acids. CDR1 is DFQATT, CDR2 SNEGSKA, per germline (reference sequence). V was cut by 4 bases and J by 5 bases, with 14 bases left in between. The DNA for the CDR3 is TGCAGTGCTACGAAGACAGGCGGAACTGAAGCTTTCTTT. The encoded protein is CSATKTGGTEAFF.

This clonotype was observed many times. CDR3: CSARVGDPGLAIREQFF. Written as DNA, the CDR3 is TGCAGTGCTAGAGTAGGGGACCCGGGACTAGCGATTCGTGAGCAGTTCTTC. The rearrangement uses TRBV20-1 and TRBJ2-1; TRBD2 agrees at 10 bases. Trimming removed 1 base from V and 9 bases from J; junction bases left unmatched: 15. CDR3 length equals 17 residues. Germline values: CDR1 DFQATT, CDR2 SNEGSKA (reference sequence).

V is TRBV6-1 and J is TRBJ2-5; perhaps TRBD2 as D (6 bases). Germline V gene data show CDR1 as MNHNS and CDR2 as SASEGT. Trimming removed 6 bases at V and 5 bases at J, with 13 bases between. This CDR3 contains 13 residues. CDR3 DNA sequence: TGTGCCAGCAGCCGGCTAGCGTGGGAGACCCAGTACTTC. Its translation is CASSRLAWETQYF.

The sample holds many counts of this clonotype. The rearrangement uses TRBV5-1 and TRBJ2-6; 7 nucleotides align to TRBD1. The V and J ends lost 4 bases and 0 bases, in that order; junction bases with no gene match: 13. Germline CDR1 SGHRS, CDR2 YFSETQ. The CDR3 loop spans 19 amino acids. The CDR3 nucleotides read TGCGCCAGCAGCGGTGGGACAGTTAAAGATTTCTCTGGGGCCAACGTCCTGACTTTC. As protein: CASSGGTVKDFSGANVLTF.

This clonotype was observed many times. The V call is TRBV4-3, the J call TRBJ2-3, with 16 bases aligning to TRBD2. The CDR3 covers 18 residues. With V trimmed by 0 bases and J by 3 bases, 3 bases remained unmatched. The V gene's germline CDR1 is LGHNA and CDR2 YSLEER. The CDR3 region is CASSQEGLAGGPTDTQYF. CDR3 DNA: TGCGCCAGCAGCCAAGAGGGACTAGCGGGAGGGCCGACAGATACGCAGTATTTT.

V is TRBV10-3 and J is TRBJ2-7; possible D gene TRBD2, 6 bases. CDR3 length: 17 residues. With 3 bases removed from V and 6 bases from J, the gap between germline ends came to 24 bases. Germline CDR1 reads ENHRY; CDR2 reads SYGVKD. DNA for the CDR3: TGTGCCATCAGTGATCTAGGAGTGTACGTCGGGACTCCCGAGCAGTACTTC. It encodes CAISDLGVYVGTPEQYF.

This clonotype showed up just a few times. This chain links TRBV20-1 with TRBJ1-1, with 9 bases that match TRBD1. This CDR3 has 12 amino acids. Per germline, CDR1 DFQATT and CDR2 SNEGSKA (reference sequence). With 6 bases clipped from V and 3 bases from J, the junction kept 2 bases outside the gene matches. CDR3 nucleotides: TGCAGTGCCGACAGGGGGGACACTGAAGCTTTCTTT. This sequence encodes CSADRGDTEAFF.

This clonotype was seen many times. The chain uses TRBV29-1 and TRBJ2-7; possibly TRBD2 for D (5 bases). Germline-derived CDR1 and CDR2 are SQVTM and ANQGSEA. The CDR3 is 13 residues long. Trimming took 0 bases from V and 3 from J, leaving 9 bases between them. The CDR3 sequence is CSVEDSGLYEQYF. The CDR3 coding sequence is TGCAGCGTTGAAGATTCAGGACTCTACGAGCAGTACTTC.

This clonotype was seen ten or more times. The chain employs TRBV20-1 and TRBJ2-2; D perhaps matches TRBD1 (5 bases). Trimming left V 1 base short and J 5 bases short, with 11 bases between. CDR1 and CDR2 from the germline V gene are DFQATT and SNEGSKA (reference sequence). The length of the CDR3 is 14 residues. Here the CDR3 reads CSARVAGRTGELFF. In DNA, the CDR3 is TGCAGTGCTAGAGTGGCAGGGCGAACCGGGGAGCTGTTTTTT.

The rearrangement joins TRBV7-3 to TRBJ1-1; the D gene is possibly TRBD1 (6 bases). The germline V and J ends were trimmed by 4 bases and 3 bases, with 12 bases remaining between them. The germline CDR1 and CDR2 sequences are SGHTA and FQGTGA. CDR3 size: 14 residues. In DNA form, the CDR3 reads TGTGCCAGCAGCTCGACAGGTGGGCACACTGAAGCTTTCTTT. This sequence encodes CASSSTGGHTEAFF.

This clonotype was observed many times. V and J are TRBV29-1 and TRBJ2-1; D gene ambiguous. The length of the CDR3 is 14 residues. Germline values: CDR1 SQVTM, CDR2 ANQGSEA. With 0 bases removed from V and 6 bases from J, the gap between germline ends came to 12 bases. The DNA for the CDR3 is TGCAGCGTTGAAGATCGGCAAGTGAGCAATGAGCAGTTCTTC. Encoded protein: CSVEDRQVSNEQFF.

The chain links TRBV30 to TRBJ2-1; D is ambiguous. The CDR3 sequence is 13 residues long. Germline CDR1 GTSNPN, CDR2 SVGIG (reference sequence). Trimming stripped 4 bases from V and 4 bases from J, with 11 bases between. The CDR3 region has the DNA TGTGCCTGGACCAGGCGGTCGTACAATGAGCAGTTCTTC. Its protein is CAWTRRSYNEQFF.

This clonotype was counted many times. V is TRBV29-1 and J is TRBJ1-4; D gene ambiguous. Trimming pared 7 bases from V and 3 bases from J, leaving 9 bases between. CDR1 is SQVTM and CDR2 is ANQGSEA in the germline V gene. The CDR3 loop spans 12 amino acids. Here the CDR3 DNA reads TGCAGCGCGACTGGGGCTAATGAAAAACTGTTTTTT. Amino acids: CSATGANEKLFF.